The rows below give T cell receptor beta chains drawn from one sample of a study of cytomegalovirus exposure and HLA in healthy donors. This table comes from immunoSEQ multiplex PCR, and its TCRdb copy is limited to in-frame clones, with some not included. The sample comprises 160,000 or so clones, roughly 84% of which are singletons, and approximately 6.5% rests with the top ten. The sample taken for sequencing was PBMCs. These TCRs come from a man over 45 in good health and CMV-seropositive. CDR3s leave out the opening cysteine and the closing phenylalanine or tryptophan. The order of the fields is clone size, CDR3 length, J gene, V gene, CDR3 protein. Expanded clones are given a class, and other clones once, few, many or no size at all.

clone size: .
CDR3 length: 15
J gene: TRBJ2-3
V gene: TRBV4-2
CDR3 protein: ASSHPTSGRTSDTQY

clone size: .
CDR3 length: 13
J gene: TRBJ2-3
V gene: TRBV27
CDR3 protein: ASSLIGGVTDTQY

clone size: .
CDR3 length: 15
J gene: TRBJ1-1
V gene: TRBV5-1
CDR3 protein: ASSLGAGVDMNTEAF

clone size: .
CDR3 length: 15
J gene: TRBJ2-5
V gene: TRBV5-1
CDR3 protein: ASSLWTSGRAGETQY

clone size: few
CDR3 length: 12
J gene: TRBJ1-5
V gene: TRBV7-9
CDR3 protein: ASSRDRGDQPQH

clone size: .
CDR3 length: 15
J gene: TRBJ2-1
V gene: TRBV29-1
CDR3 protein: SVGGGTSGRLYNEQF

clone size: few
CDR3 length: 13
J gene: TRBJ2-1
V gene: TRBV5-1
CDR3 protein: ASSLPSSSYNEQF

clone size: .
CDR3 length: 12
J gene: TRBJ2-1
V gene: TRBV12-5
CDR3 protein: ASGPPGLYNEQF

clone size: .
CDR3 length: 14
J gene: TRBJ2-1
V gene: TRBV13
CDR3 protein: ASSLGLASGGNEQF

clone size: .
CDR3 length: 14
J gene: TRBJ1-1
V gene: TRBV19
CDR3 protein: ASTSPGAGRNTEAF